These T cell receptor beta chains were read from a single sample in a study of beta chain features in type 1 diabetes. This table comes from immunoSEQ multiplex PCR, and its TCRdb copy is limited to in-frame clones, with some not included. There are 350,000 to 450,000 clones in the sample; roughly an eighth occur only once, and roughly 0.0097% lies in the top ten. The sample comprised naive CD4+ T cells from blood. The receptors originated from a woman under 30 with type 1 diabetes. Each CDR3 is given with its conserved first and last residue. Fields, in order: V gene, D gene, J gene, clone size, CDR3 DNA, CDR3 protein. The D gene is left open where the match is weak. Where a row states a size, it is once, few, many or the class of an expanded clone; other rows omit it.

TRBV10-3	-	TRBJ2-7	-	TGTGCCATCAGTTCCGGGACTCCCTACGAGCAGTACTTC	CAISSGTPYEQYF
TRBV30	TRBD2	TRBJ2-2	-	TGTGCCTGGAGGACTAGCGGAGCTACCGGGGAGCTGTTTTTT	CAWRTSGATGELFF
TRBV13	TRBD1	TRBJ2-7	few	TGTGCCAGCAGCTTACAGGGGGCAGGCCATCTACAGCAGTACTTC	CASSLQGAGHLQQYF
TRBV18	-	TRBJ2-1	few	TGTGCCAGCGATCTTGGGGGGGCGCTCGGTGAGCAGTTCTTC	CASDLGGALGEQFF
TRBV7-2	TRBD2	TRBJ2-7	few	TGTGCCAGCAGCTATGGTAGCGGGAGATTTTACGAGCAGTACTTC	CASSYGSGRFYEQYF
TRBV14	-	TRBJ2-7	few	TGTGCCAGCAGCCCGGGGTACGAGCAGTACTTC	CASSPGYEQYF
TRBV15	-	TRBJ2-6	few	TGTGCCACCAGCAGAGATAGGCAGGGTTCTTCTGGGGCCAACGTCCTGACTTTC	CATSRDRQGSSGANVLTF
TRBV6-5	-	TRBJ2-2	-	TGTGCCAGCGCGGGTCCCGAGAACACCGGGGAGCTGTTTTTT	CASAGPENTGELFF
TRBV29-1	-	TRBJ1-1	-	TGCAGCGTTGATAGGGAGGGGATGAACACTGAAGCTTTCTTT	CSVDREGMNTEAFF
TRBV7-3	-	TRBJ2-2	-	TGTGCCAGCAGCTTAGCCGGGGACACCGGGGAGCTGTTTTTT	CASSLAGDTGELFF
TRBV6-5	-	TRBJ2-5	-	TGTGCCAGCGGACCCCCAGGGAGGGAGACCCAGTACTTC	CASGPPGRETQYF
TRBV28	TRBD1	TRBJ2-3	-	TGTGCCAGCAGTTTCGAGATGGACAGGGGGCCGACAGATACGCAGTATTTT	CASSFEMDRGPTDTQYF
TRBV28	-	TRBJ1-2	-	TGTGCCAGCACCCCTAGTGGAGGGACTAACTATGGCTACACCTTC	CASTPSGGTNYGYTF
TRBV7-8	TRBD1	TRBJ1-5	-	TGTGCCAGCAGCTTTAGGACAGGGAATCAGCCCCAGCATTTT	CASSFRTGNQPQHF
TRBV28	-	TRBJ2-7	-	TGTGCCAGCAGTTATAGCGGCAAAACATCCTACGAGCAGTACTTC	CASSYSGKTSYEQYF
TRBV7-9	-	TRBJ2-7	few	TGTGCCAGCAGTCATACCTACTACGAGCAGTACTTC	CASSHTYYEQYF
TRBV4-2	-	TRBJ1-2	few	TGTGCCAGCAGCCAAGATCTTGGCCCTGGCAGGGTCTATGGCTACACCTTC	CASSQDLGPGRVYGYTF
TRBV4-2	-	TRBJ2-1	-	TGTGCCAGCAGCCAAGAAGGTTCGCGAGCGGCCGGATACAATGAGCAGTTCTTC	CASSQEGSRAAGYNEQFF
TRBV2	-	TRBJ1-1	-	TGTGCCAGCAGTGGAGTTAGGAACACTGAAGCTTTCTTT	CASSGVRNTEAFF
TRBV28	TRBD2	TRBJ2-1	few	TGTGCCAGCAGTCAACTGACTAGTGCGGGAGACAATGAGCAGTTCTTC	CASSQLTSAGDNEQFF
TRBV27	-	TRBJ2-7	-	TGTGCCAGCAGCCCGACAGCGTCTTTGAACGAGCAGTACTTC	CASSPTASLNEQYF
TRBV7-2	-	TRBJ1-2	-	TGTGCCAGCAGCCCACAGAATTATGGCTACACCTTC	CASSPQNYGYTF
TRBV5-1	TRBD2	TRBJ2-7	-	TGCGCCAGCAGCTTGGCTTGGGGGGGTGAGCAGTACTTC	CASSLAWGGEQYF
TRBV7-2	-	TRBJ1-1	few	TGTGCCAGCAGCTTCGCTGGGGCAGTTAAATTT	CASSFAGAVKF
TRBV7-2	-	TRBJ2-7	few	TGTGCCAGCAGCTCCCCCAATAGCGGCACCCGTAGGAGCTCCTACGAGCAGTACTTC	CASSSPNSGTRRSSYEQYF
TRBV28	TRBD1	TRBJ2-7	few	TGTGCCAGCAGCCCGGGACAGACTTACGAGCAGTACTTC	CASSPGQTYEQYF
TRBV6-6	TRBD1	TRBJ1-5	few	TGTGCCAGCAGCTCCGGACAGGACGGTCAGCCCCAGCATTTT	CASSSGQDGQPQHF
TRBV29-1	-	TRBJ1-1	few	TGCAGCGTTGACTCGCAGATGAACACTGAAGCTTTCTTT	CSVDSQMNTEAFF
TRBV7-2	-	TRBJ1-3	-	TGTGCCAGCAGCTTACCCCGCAGGGGTGGAAACACCATATATTTT	CASSLPRRGGNTIYF
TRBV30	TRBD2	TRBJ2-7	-	TGTGCCTGTACGACCGGGACTATCTCCTACGAGCAGTACTTC	CACTTGTISYEQYF
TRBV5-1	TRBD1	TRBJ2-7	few	TGCGCCAGCAGCCGAGGCACAGGGGAATACGAGCAGTACTTC	CASSRGTGEYEQYF
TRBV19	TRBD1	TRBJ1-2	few	TGTGCCAGTAAGGACAGGAACTATGGCTACACCTTC	CASKDRNYGYTF
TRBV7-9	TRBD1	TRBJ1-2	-	TGTGCCAGCAGCGAACAGGGGGAGGTTGGCTATGGCTACACCTTC	CASSEQGEVGYGYTF
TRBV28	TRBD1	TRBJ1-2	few	TGTGCCAGCAGCCTGGACAGGGACTATGGCTACACCTTC	CASSLDRDYGYTF
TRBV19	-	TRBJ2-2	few	TGTGCCAGCCGAGGGGGAAGCGGCAACACCGGGGAGCTGTTTTTT	CASRGGSGNTGELFF
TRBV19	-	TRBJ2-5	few	TGTGCCAGTAGTATAGATCTGAGTCTCCAAGAGACCCAGTACTTC	CASSIDLSLQETQYF
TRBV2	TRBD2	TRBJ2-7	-	TGTGCCATGACCGGGAGGGTGTCGTACGAGCAGTACTTC	CAMTGRVSYEQYF
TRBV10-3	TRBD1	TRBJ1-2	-	TGTGCCATGCGACAGGGGCCTATCTATGGCTACACCTTC	CAMRQGPIYGYTF
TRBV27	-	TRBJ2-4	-	TGTGCCAGCATCTCTACCATTTTCGGCAAAAACATTCAGTACTTC	CASISTIFGKNIQYF
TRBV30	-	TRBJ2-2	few	TGTGCCTGGAGTTATCTTGGCGTGGGCCAGGCGGAGCTGTTTTTT	CAWSYLGVGQAELFF
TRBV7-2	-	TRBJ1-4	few	TGTGCCAGCAGCTTAGATCTCGGAAAACTGTTTTTT	CASSLDLGKLFF
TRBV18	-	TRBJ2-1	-	TGTGCCAGCTCACACGGGGGGCTCATCACTACCAATGAGCAGTTCTTC	CASSHGGLITTNEQFF
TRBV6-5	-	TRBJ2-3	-	TGTGCCACTAGAGGAGAGGGCCGAGGAGATACGCAGTATTTT	CATRGEGRGDTQYF
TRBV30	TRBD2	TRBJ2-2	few	TGTGCCTGGGGTCCTAGCGGGAGTTACGTCACCGGGGAGCTGTTTTTT	CAWGPSGSYVTGELFF
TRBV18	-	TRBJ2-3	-	TGTGCCAGCTCACCACCGGCCGGGGGTATAGATACGCAGTATTTT	CASSPPAGGIDTQYF
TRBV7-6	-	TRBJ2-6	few	TGTGCCAGCAGCTTAGGACAAGCTGGGGCCAACGTCCTGACTTTC	CASSLGQAGANVLTF
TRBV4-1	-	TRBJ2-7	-	TGCGCCAGCAGCCTCCCTGGGGGGGCCCCCAGGGGCGAGCAGTACTTC	CASSLPGGAPRGEQYF
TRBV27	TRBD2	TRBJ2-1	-	TGTGCCAGCAGACGGGAGGGGGGCGATGAGCAGTTCTTC	CASRREGGDEQFF
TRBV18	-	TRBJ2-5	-	TGTGCCAGCTCACCTCGGGGGCAAGAGACCCAGTACTTC	CASSPRGQETQYF
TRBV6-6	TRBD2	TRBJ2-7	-	TGTGCCAGCAGTTCCACCGGGACTAACTCCTACGAGCAGTACTTC	CASSSTGTNSYEQYF
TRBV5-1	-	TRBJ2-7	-	TGCGCCAGCAGCTTGGGCTACTACGAGCAGTACTTC	CASSLGYYEQYF
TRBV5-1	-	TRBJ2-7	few	TGCGCCAGCAGCAAGGATGGGGGGTCGTTCTACGAGCAGTACTTC	CASSKDGGSFYEQYF